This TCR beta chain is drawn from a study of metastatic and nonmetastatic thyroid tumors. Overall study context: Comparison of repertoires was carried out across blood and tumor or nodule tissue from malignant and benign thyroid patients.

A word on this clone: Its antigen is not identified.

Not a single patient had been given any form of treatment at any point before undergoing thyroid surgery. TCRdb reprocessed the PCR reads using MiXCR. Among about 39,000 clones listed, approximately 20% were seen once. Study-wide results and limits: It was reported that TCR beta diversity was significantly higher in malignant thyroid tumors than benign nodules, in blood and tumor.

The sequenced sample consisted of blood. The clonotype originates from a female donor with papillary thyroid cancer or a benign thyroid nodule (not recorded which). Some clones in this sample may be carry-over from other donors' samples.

CDR3 sequence: CAWSTWGKTRDRPYEQYF. The CDR3 region has the DNA TGTGCCTGGAGTACGTGGGGTAAAACCCGGGACAGACCCTACGAGCAGTACTTC. V is TRBV30 and J is TRBJ2-7, with TRBD1 matching 7 bases. The junction had 18 bases not matched to a gene; V was cut back by 2 bases and J by 2 bases. Germline V lookup: CDR1 GTSNPN, CDR2 SVGIG (reference sequence). CDR3 length: 18 amino acids.